This TCR beta chain appears in the sequencing data of a study of blood T cell repertoires in COVID-19. Study in general: The origin of the acute and convalescent COVID-19 samples was the United States, Italy and Spain. PBMCs, B-cell-depleted T cells, or T cells provided the cDNA or gDNA that made up the material.

Libraries were prepared by immunoSEQ multiplex PCR; TCRdb keeps only in-frame clonotypes and omits some of them. The data hold about 220,000 clones, with 82% observed a single time. CDR3 size: 18 residues. Germline CDR1 is LGHDT and CDR2 is YNNKEL (reference sequence). V dropped 0 bases and J dropped 4; count of bases not matched to a gene: 10. This clone has a handful of counts. Participants spanned ages about 18 to 95 years and resided in about two dozen US areas. The source material was PBMCs or T cells enriched from blood (not recorded which). The TCR sequence derives from an older woman who had recovered from COVID-19. The chain uses TRBV3-1 (or the pseudogene TRBV3-2) and TRBJ2-7; 12 positions match TRBD2. CDR3 coding DNA: TGTGCCAGCAGCCAAGAAGCTGTGACTAGCGGGAGAGGGTACGAGCAGTACTTC. This translates into CASSQEAVTSGRGYEQYF.